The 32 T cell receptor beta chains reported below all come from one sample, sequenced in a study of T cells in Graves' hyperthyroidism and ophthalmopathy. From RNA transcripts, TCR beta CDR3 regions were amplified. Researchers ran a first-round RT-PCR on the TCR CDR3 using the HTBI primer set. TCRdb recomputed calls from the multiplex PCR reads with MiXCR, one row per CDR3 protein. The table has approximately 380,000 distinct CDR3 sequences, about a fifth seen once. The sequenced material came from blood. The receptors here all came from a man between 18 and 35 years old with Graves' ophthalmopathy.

CDR3 in amino acids: CASSGGSGANVLTF. DNA of the CDR3: TGTGCCAGCAGCGGGGGCTCTGGGGCCAACGTCCTGACTTTC. V usage is TRBV9 and J usage is TRBJ2-6, with unresolved D. This CDR3 region has 14 residues. Between the trimmed V and J ends, which lost 3 bases and 0 bases, there was a span of 4 bases. The germline CDR1 and CDR2 sequences are SGDLS and YYNGEE.

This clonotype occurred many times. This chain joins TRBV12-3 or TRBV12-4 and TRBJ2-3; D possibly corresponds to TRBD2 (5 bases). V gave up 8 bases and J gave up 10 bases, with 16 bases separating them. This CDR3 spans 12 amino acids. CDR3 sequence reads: CASGIALDAQYF. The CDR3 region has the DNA TGTGCCAGCGGGATAGCACTAGACGCGCAGTATTTT.

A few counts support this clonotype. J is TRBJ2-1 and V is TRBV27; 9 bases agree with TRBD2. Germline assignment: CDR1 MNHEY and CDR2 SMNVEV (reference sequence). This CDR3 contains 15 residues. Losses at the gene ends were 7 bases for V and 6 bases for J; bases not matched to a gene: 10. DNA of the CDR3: TGTGCCAGCACCCCCCAGCGGGGGGCCATCAATGAGCAGTTCTTC. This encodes CASTPQRGAINEQFF.

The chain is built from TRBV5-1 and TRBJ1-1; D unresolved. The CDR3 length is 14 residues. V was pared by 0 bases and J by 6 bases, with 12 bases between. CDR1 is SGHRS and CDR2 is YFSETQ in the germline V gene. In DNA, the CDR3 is TGCGCCAGCAGCTTGGATTCAATTTACGCTGAAGCTTTCTTT. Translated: CASSLDSIYAEAFF.

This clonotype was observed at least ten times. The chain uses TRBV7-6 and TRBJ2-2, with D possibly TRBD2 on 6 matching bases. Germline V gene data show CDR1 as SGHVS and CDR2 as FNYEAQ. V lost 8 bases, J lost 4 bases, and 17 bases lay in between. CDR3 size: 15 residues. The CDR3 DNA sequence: TGTGCCAGCGCCCGGCCGGAGGGGTCCACCGGGGAGCTGTTTTTT. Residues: CASARPEGSTGELFF.

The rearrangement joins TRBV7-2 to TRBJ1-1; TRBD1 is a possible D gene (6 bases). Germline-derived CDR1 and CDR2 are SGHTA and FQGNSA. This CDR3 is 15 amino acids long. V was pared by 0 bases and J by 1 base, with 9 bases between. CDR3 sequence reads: CASSLARQENTEAFF. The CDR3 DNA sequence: TGTGCCAGCAGCTTAGCACGACAGGAGAACACTGAAGCTTTCTTT. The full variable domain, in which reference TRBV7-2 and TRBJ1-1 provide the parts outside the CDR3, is GAGVSQSPSNKVTEKGKDVELRCDPISGHTALYWYRQSLGQGLEFLIYFQGNSAPDKSGLPSDRFSAERTGGSVSTLTIQRTQQEDSAVYLCASSLARQENTEAFFGQGTRLTVV.

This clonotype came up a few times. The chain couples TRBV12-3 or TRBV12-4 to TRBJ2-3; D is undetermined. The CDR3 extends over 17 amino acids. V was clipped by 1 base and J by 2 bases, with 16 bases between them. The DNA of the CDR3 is TGTGCCAGCAGTTTAGATCTGCACTTCTTAGTCACAGATACGCAGTATTTT. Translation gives CASSLDLHFLVTDTQYF.

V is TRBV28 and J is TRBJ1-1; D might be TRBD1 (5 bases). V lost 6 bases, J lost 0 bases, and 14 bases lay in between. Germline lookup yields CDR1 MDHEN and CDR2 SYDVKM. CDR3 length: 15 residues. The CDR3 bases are TGTGCCAGCAGCGCCGTTGGGACCATGAACACTGAAGCTTTCTTT. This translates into CASSAVGTMNTEAFF.

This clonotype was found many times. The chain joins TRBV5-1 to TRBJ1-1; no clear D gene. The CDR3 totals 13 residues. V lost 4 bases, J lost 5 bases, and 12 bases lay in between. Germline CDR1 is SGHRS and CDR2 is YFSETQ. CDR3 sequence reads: CASSRLGKTEAFF. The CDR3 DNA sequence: TGCGCCAGCAGCCGCCTCGGGAAGACTGAAGCTTTCTTT.

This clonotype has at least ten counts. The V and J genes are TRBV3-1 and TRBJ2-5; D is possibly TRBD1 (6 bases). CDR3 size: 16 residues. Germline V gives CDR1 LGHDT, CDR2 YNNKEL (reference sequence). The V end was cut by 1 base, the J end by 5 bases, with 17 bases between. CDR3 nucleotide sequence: TGTGCCAGCAGCCAAGTCCCGGGAACAGGGCCCGAGACCCAGTACTTC. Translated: CASSQVPGTGPETQYF.

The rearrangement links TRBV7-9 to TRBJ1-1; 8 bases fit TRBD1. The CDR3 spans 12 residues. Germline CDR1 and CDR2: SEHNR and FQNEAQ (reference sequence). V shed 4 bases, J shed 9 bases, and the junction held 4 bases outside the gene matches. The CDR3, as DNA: TGTGCCAGCAGCTACGGACAGGGTCAAGCTTTCTTT. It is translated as CASSYGQGQAFF.

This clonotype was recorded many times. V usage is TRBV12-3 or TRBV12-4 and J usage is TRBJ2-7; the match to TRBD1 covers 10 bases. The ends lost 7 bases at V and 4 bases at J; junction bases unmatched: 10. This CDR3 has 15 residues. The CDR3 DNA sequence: TGTGCCAGCACGATACGGGACAGGGGAGGATACGAGCAGTACTTC. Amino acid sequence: CASTIRDRGGYEQYF.

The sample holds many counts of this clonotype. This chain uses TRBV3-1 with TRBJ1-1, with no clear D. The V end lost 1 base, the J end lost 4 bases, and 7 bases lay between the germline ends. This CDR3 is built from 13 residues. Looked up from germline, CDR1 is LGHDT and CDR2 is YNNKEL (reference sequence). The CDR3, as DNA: TGTGCCAGCAGCCAAGGGGTAACCACTGAAGCTTTCTTT. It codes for CASSQGVTTEAFF. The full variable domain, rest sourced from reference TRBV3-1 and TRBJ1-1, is DTAVSQTPKYLVTQMGNDKSIKCEQNLGHDTMYWYKQDSKKFLKIMFSYNNKELIINETVPNRFSPKSPDKAHLNLHINSLELGDSAVYFCASSQGVTTEAFFGQGTRLTVV.

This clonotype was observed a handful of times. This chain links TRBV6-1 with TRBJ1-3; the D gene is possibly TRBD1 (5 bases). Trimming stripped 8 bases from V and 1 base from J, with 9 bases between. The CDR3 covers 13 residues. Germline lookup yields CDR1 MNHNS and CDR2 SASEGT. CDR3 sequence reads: CASAGRSGNTIYF. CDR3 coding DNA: TGTGCCAGCGCGGGACGGTCTGGAAACACCATATATTTT.

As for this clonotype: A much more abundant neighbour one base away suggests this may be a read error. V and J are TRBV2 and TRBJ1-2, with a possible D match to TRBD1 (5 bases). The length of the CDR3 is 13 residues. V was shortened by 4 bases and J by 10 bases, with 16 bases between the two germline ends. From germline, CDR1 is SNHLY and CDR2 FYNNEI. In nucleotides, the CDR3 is TGTGCCAGCAGTGCCGGGACGCGCTTAGACTACACCTTC. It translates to CASSAGTRLDYTF.

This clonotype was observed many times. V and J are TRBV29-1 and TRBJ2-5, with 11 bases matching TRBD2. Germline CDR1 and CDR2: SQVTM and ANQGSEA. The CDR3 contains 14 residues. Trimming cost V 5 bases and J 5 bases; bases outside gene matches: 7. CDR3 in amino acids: CSVWNSGGDETQYF. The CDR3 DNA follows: TGCAGCGTTTGGAATAGCGGGGGGGATGAGACCCAGTACTTC.

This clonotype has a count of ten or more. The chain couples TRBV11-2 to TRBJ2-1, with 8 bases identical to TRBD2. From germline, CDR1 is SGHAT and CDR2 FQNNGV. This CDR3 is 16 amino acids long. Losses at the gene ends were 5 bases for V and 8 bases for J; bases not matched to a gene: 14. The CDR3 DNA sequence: TGTGCCAGCAGCCGCTTCCGGGGGGGCATCAAGGATGAGCAGTTCTTC. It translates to CASSRFRGGIKDEQFF.

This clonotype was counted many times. The CDR3 loop is CASSFGGGDTEAFF. The CDR3 bases are TGTGCCAGCAGCTTCGGGGGGGGGGACACTGAAGCTTTCTTT. The J gene is TRBJ1-1, the V gene TRBV11-3; D possibly corresponds to TRBD1 (5 bases). Per the germline V gene, CDR1 is SGHNT and CDR2 is YENEEA. V lost 3 bases to trimming and J lost 3 bases, with 11 bases between them. The CDR3 has 14 residues. The variable domain in full, completed from reference TRBV11-3 and TRBJ1-1, reads EAGVVQSPRYKIIEKKQPVAFWCNPISGHNTLYWYLQNLGQGPELLIRYENEEAVDDSQLPKDRFSAERLKGVDSTLKIQPAELGDSAVYLCASSFGGGDTEAFFGQGTRLTVV.

Written as DNA, the CDR3 is TGCGCCAGCAAGGGGACAGGCTCTGGAAACACCATATATTTT. Translation gives CASKGTGSGNTIYF. V usage is TRBV10-2 and J usage is TRBJ1-3; TRBD1 aligns across 8 bases. Trimming removed 7 bases from V and 0 bases from J; junction bases left unmatched: 2. The CDR3 covers 14 residues. From germline, CDR1 is WSHSY and CDR2 SAAADI.

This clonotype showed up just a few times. In DNA, the CDR3 is TGTGCCAGCACACGGGAACAGTTCTCTGGAAACACCATATATTTT. Amino acids: CASTREQFSGNTIYF. The chain employs TRBV18 and TRBJ1-3, with unresolved D. The CDR3 length is 15 residues. The V end was cut by 8 bases, the J end by 0 bases, with 14 bases between. CDR1 is KGHSH, CDR2 LQKENI, per germline.

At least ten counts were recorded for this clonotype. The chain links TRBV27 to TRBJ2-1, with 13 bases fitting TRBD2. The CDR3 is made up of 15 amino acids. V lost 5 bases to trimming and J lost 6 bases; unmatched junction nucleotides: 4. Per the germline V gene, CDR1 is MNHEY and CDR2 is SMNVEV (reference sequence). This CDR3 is CASSPRLAGGNEQFF. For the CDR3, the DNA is TGTGCCAGCAGTCCCCGACTAGCGGGGGGCAATGAGCAGTTCTTC.

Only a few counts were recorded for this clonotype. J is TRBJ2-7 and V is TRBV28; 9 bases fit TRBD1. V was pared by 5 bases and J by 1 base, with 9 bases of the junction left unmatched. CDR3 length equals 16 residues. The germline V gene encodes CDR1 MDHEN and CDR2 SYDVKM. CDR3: CASSLRPGTGSYEQYF. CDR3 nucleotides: TGTGCCAGCAGTCTCCGCCCCGGGACAGGGTCCTACGAGCAGTACTTC.

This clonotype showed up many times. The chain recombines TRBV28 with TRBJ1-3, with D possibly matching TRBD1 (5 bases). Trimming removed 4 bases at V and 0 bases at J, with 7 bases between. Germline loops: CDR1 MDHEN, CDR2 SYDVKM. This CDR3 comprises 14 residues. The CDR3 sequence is CASSWGISGNTIYF. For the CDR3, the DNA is TGTGCCAGCAGTTGGGGGATCTCTGGAAACACCATATATTTT.

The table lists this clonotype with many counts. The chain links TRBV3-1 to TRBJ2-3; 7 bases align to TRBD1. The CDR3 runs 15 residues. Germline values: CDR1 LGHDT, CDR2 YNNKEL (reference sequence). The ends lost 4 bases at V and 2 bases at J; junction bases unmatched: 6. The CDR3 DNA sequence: TGTGCCAGCAGCCTCAGGGACAGAAACACAGATACGCAGTATTTT. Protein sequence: CASSLRDRNTDTQYF.

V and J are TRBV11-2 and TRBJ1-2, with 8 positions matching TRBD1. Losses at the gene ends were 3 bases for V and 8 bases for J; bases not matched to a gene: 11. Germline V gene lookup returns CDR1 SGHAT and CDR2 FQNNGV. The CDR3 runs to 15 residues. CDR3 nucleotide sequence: TGTGCCAGCAGCTTTATACCGGACAGGGCCCTCGGCTACACCTTC. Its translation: CASSFIPDRALGYTF.

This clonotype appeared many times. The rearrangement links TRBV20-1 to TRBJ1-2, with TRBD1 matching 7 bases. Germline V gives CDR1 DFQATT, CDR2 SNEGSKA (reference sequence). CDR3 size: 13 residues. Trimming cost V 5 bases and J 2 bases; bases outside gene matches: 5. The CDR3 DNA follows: TGCAGTGCTTCAGGACAGGAGAACTATGGCTACACCTTC. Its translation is CSASGQENYGYTF.

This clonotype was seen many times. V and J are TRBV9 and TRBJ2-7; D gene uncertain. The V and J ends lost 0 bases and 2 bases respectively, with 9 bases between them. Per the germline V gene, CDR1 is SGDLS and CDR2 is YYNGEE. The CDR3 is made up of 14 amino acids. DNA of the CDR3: TGTGCCAGCAGCGTAGAGGACGGAGCCTACGAGCAGTACTTC. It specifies CASSVEDGAYEQYF.

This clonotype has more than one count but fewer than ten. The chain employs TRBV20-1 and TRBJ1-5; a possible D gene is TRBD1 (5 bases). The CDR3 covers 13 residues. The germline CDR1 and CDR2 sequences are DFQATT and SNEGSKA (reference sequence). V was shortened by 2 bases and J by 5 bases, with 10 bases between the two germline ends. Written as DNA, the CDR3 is TGCAGTGCTAGACAGGGTATTCATCAGCCCCAGCATTTT. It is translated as CSARQGIHQPQHF.

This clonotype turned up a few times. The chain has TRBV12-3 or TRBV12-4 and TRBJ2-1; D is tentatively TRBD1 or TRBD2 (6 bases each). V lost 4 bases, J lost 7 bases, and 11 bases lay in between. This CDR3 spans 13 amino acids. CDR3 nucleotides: TGTGCCAGCAGTTGGGGGGCGCGTAATGAGCAGTTCTTC. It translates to CASSWGARNEQFF.

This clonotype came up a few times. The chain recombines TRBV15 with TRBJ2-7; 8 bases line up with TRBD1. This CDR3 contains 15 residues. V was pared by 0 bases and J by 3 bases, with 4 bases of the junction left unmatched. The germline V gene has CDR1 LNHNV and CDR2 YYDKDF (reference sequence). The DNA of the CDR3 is TGTGCCACCAGCAGAGATACAGGGGGGATCTACGAGCAGTACTTC. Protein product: CATSRDTGGIYEQYF.

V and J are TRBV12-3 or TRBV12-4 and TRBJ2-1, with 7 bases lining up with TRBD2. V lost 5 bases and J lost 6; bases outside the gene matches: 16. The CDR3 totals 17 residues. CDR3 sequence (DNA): TGTGCCAGCAGTCCCCGAGAGCGGGACTACTTGGGCAATGAGCAGTTCTTC. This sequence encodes CASSPRERDYLGNEQFF.

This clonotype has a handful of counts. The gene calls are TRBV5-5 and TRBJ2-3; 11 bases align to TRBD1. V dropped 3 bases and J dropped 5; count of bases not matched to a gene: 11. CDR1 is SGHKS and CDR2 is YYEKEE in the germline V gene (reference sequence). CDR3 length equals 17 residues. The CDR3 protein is CASSSGQGAGVIDTQYF. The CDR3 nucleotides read TGTGCCAGCAGCTCCGGACAGGGGGCTGGGGTTATAGATACGCAGTATTTT.